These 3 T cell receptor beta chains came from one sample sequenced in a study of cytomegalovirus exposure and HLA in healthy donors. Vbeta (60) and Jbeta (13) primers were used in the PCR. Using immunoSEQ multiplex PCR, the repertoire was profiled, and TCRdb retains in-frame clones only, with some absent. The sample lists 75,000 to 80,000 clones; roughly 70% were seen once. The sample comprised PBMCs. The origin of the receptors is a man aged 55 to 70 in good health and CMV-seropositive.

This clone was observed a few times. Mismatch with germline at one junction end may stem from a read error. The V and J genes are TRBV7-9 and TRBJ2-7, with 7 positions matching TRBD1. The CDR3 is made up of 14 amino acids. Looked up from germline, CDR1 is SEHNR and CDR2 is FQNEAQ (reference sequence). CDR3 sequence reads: CSSSSQGPSYEQYF. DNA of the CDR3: TGTTCCAGCAGCTCACAGGGGCCCTCCTACGAGCAGTACTTC.

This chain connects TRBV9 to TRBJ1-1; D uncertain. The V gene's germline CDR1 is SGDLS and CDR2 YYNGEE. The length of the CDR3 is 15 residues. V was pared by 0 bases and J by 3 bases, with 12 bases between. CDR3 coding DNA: TGTGCCAGCAGCGTAGCGGACGGGAGGGACACTGAAGCTTTCTTT. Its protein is CASSVADGRDTEAFF.

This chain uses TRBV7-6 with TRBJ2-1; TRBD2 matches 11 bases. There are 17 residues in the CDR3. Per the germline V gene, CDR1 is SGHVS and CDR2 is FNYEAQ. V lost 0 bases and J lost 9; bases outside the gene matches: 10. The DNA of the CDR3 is TGTGCCAGCAGCTTAGCACCCCGTAGCGGGGGGGCCGGTGAGCAGTTCTTC. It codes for CASSLAPRSGGAGEQFF.